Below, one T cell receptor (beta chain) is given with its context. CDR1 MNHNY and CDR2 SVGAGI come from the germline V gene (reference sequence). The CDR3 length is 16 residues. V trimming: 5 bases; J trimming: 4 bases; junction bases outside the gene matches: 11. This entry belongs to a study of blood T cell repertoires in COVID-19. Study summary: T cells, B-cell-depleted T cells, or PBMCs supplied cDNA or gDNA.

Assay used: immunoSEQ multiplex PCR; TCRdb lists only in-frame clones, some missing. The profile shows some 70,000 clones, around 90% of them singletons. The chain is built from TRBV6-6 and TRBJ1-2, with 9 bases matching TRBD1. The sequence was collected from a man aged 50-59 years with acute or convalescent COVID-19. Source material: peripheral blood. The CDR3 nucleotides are TGTGCCAGCAGTAAGTCACAGGGGGCATCGGGCTATGGCTACACCTTC. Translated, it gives CASSKSQGASGYGYTF.